This is a list of T cell receptor beta chains from one sample in a study of shared clonotypes between healthy human individuals. Assay used: immunoSEQ multiplex PCR; TCRdb lists only in-frame clones, some missing. The sample holds 450,000 to 500,000 clones, roughly 80% seen once. Sequencing was carried out using PBMCs. These receptors all stem from a woman aged 40 to 50 in good health. Some clones in this sample may be carry-over from other donors' samples. Each CDR3 is given with its conserved first and last residue. The D gene is left open where the match is weak. Clone size is stated in some rows and not others, as once, few, many or a class when expanded.

j_call clone_size v_call d_call cdr3_aa cdr3_nt
TRBJ1-5 many TRBV21-1 . CASSKGGWPRFYSNQPQHF TGTGCCAGCAGCAAAGGCGGCTGGCCACGGTTTTATAGCAATCAGCCCCAGCATTTT
TRBJ2-1 . TRBV29-1 TRBD1 CSVGQGAYNEQFF TGCAGCGTTGGACAGGGGGCTTACAATGAGCAGTTCTTC
TRBJ2-5 . TRBV7-2 . CASSFIRAQYF TGTGCCAGCAGCTTTATAAGGGCCCAGTACTTC
TRBJ2-7 . TRBV28 . CASSLLGGSSYEQYF TGTGCCAGCAGTTTATTGGGCGGAAGCTCCTACGAGCAGTACTTC
TRBJ1-1 . TRBV7-9 . CASRRPWTEKGWLNTEAFF TGTGCCAGCAGGAGACCTTGGACCGAAAAGGGATGGTTGAACACTGAAGCTTTCTTT
TRBJ2-7 . TRBV5-4 . CATKGAASYEQYF TGTGCCACCAAGGGAGCGGCCTCCTACGAGCAGTACTTC
TRBJ2-1 many TRBV19 TRBD1 CASSDHRGSRYNEQFF TGTGCCAGTAGTGACCACAGGGGTAGTAGGTACAATGAGCAGTTCTTC
TRBJ2-1 few TRBV18 . CASSPRTDRDNEQFF TGTGCCAGCTCACCACGGACAGACCGGGACAATGAGCAGTTCTTC
TRBJ1-1 . TRBV9 . CASSPTLGGTEAFF TGTGCCAGCAGCCCCACACTAGGAGGCACTGAAGCTTTCTTT
TRBJ1-2 . TRBV28 . CASSATGNYGYTF TGTGCCAGCAGCGCCACAGGCAACTATGGCTACACCTTC
TRBJ1-1 . TRBV6-5 TRBD1 CASSYGDRGDTEAFF TGTGCCAGCAGTTACGGGGACAGGGGGGACACTGAAGCTTTCTTT
TRBJ1-1 . TRBV15 . CATSRAPNTEAFF TGTGCCACCAGCAGAGCCCCGAACACTGAAGCTTTCTTT
TRBJ2-6 . TRBV27 . CASSRFSGANVLTF TGTGCCAGCAGTCGCTTCTCTGGGGCCAACGTCCTGACTTTC
TRBJ2-2 . TRBV5-1 . CASLDLGQNTGELFF TGCGCCAGCCTTGACCTTGGACAGAACACCGGGGAGCTGTTTTTT
TRBJ1-2 . TRBV7-8 . CASSLGRRNGYTF TGTGCCAGCAGCTTAGGCCGACGGAATGGCTACACCTTC
TRBJ2-7 . TRBV6-1 . CASSETGQRSIYEQYF TGTGCCAGCAGTGAAACTGGACAACGAAGCATCTACGAGCAGTACTTC
TRBJ1-5 . TRBV5-1 . CASSLEGSGIGQPQHF TGCGCCAGCAGCTTGGAGGGATCGGGGATCGGACAGCCCCAGCATTTT
TRBJ1-4 . TRBV28 . CASSFPATTNEKLFF TGTGCCAGCAGTTTCCCGGCAACAACTAATGAAAAACTGTTTTTT
TRBJ1-4 . TRBV19 . CASSVGATNEKLFF TGTGCCAGTAGTGTGGGTGCAACTAATGAAAAACTGTTTTTT
TRBJ2-7 . TRBV9 . CASSVGVAGVYEQYF TGTGCCAGCAGCGTAGGAGTGGCAGGGGTGTACGAGCAGTACTTC
TRBJ2-1 . TRBV9 . CASSVANEQFF TGTGCCAGCAGCGTGGCCAATGAGCAGTTCTTC
TRBJ2-7 . TRBV7-2 . CASSLDGSLEQYF TGTGCCAGCAGCTTAGACGGGTCCCTCGAGCAGTACTTC
TRBJ2-7 once TRBV4-2 TRBD2 CASSQDFGGGPSEQYF TGTGCCAGCAGCCAAGATTTCGGGGGAGGGCCCTCTGAGCAGTACTTC
TRBJ1-3 . TRBV9 TRBD1 CASSTTGDGNTIYF TGTGCCAGCAGCACCACAGGGGACGGAAACACCATATATTTT
TRBJ2-2 few TRBV10-3 TRBD1 CAISARGMNMNTGELFF TGTGCCATCAGCGCCAGGGGGATGAATATGAACACCGGGGAGCTGTTTTTT
TRBJ2-3 . TRBV7-9 TRBD2 CASSLVPSGSTDTQYF TGTGCCAGCAGCTTAGTTCCTAGCGGGAGCACAGATACGCAGTATTTT
TRBJ1-5 many TRBV19 . CASSITGNGQPQHF TGTGCCAGTAGTATAACAGGGAATGGGCAGCCCCAGCATTTT
TRBJ2-5 . TRBV7-2 TRBD2 CASSARTRAQETQYF TGTGCCAGCAGCGCCAGGACTAGGGCACAAGAGACCCAGTACTTC
TRBJ2-7 many TRBV7-2 TRBD2 CASSSHGSSGGEQYF TGTGCCAGCAGCTCCCATGGTTCGTCGGGAGGCGAGCAGTACTTC
TRBJ2-1 . TRBV13 TRBD2 CASSPTSGIDNEQFF TGTGCCAGCAGCCCTACTAGCGGGATTGACAATGAGCAGTTCTTC
TRBJ2-1 . TRBV28 TRBD1 CASSFQGANEQFF TGTGCCAGCAGTTTCCAGGGGGCGAATGAGCAGTTCTTC
TRBJ1-5 . TRBV28 TRBD1 CASSKNGQVNQPQHF TGTGCCAGCAGTAAAAATGGACAGGTCAATCAGCCCCAGCATTTT
TRBJ2-7 . TRBV4-3 . CASSQGLLGLQAEQYF TGCGCCAGCAGCCAGGGATTATTGGGACTCCAGGCCGAGCAGTACTTC
TRBJ2-7 once TRBV5-1 . CASSLEGNEQYF TGCGCCAGCAGCTTGGAGGGAAACGAGCAGTACTTC
TRBJ1-4 . TRBV28 . CASSPDDRNNEKLFF TGTGCCAGCAGTCCGGACGACAGGAATAATGAAAAACTGTTTTTT
TRBJ1-3 . TRBV2 TRBD1 CASKPGTDGNTIYF TGTGCCAGCAAGCCTGGGACAGATGGAAACACCATATATTTT
TRBJ2-7 . TRBV5-4 . CASSLEVGNVEQYF TGTGCCAGCAGCTTGGAGGTGGGCAACGTCGAGCAGTACTTC
TRBJ2-1 few TRBV30 TRBD1 CACMGDRQQNEQFF TGTGCCTGTATGGGGGACAGGCAGCAAAATGAGCAGTTCTTC
TRBJ1-5 . TRBV29-1 . CSVVEGGGNQPQHF TGCAGCGTTGTCGAGGGGGGGGGCAATCAGCCCCAGCATTTT
TRBJ2-1 . TRBV28 . CASSLIGNYNEQFF TGTGCCAGCAGTTTGATCGGGAATTACAATGAGCAGTTCTTC
TRBJ2-2 . TRBV9 . CASRRDNTGELFF TGTGCCAGCCGGCGGGACAACACCGGGGAGCTGTTTTTT
TRBJ2-5 many TRBV27 . CASSPRDEETQYF TGTGCCAGCAGTCCCCGGGACGAAGAGACCCAGTACTTC
TRBJ1-4 . TRBV7-9 TRBD1 CASSSRTGANEKLFF TGTGCCAGCAGCTCCCGGACAGGGGCTAATGAAAAACTGTTTTTT
TRBJ1-2 . TRBV28 TRBD1 CASSLTGGIGYTF TGTGCCAGCAGTCTGACAGGGGGCATCGGCTACACCTTC
TRBJ2-2 . TRBV7-3 TRBD2 CASSLQAGASGELFF TGTGCCAGCAGCTTACAGGCGGGAGCAAGCGGGGAGCTGTTTTTT
TRBJ1-5 . TRBV18 . CASSPNRANQPQHF TGTGCCAGCTCACCGAACAGGGCCAATCAGCCCCAGCATTTT
TRBJ2-1 . TRBV7-8 TRBD2 CASRTGLAGGTSYNEQFF TGTGCCAGCAGGACGGGACTAGCGGGAGGAACCTCCTACAATGAGCAGTTCTTC
TRBJ2-2 . TRBV9 . CASSSTPGSGPGELFF TGTGCCAGCAGCTCAACCCCCGGGAGCGGGCCCGGGGAGCTGTTTTTT
TRBJ1-2 . TRBV6-6 . CASSYSPGGGYYGYTF TGTGCCAGCAGTTACTCCCCGGGCGGAGGGTACTATGGCTACACCTTC
TRBJ1-1 . TRBV5-1 TRBD1 CASSLERGRRGDTEAFF TGCGCCAGCAGCTTGGAGAGGGGGCGAAGAGGAGACACTGAAGCTTTCTTT
TRBJ2-3 once TRBV28 . CASSFAGTLRTDTQYF TGTGCCAGCAGTTTCGCCGGAACCCTTCGCACAGATACGCAGTATTTT
TRBJ1-2 . TRBV7-2 . CASSLANREWDGYTF TGTGCCAGCAGCTTAGCAAACAGGGAGTGGGATGGCTACACCTTC
TRBJ2-7 . TRBV28 . CASVSGGRYYEQYF TGTGCCAGCGTCAGTGGAGGGCGGTACTACGAGCAGTACTTC
TRBJ1-2 . TRBV19 . CASSMQGSYGYTF TGTGCCAGTAGTATGCAGGGATCCTATGGCTACACCTTC
TRBJ2-5 . TRBV29-1 TRBD2 CSVEPSGSKTQYF TGCAGCGTTGAGCCTAGCGGGAGTAAGACCCAGTACTTC
TRBJ2-3 . TRBV5-6 . CASSFDRSTDTQYF TGTGCCAGCAGCTTCGACAGGAGCACAGATACGCAGTATTTT